The sample holds many counts of the clone carrying this TCR beta chain. The antigen is unknown. This sample is drawn from a study of blood T cells in healthy people across ages. Whole-study findings and limits: Among T cells, TCR beta diversity per million cells dropped roughly linearly as age rose.

The authors ran a second PCR of 7 to 11 cycles using a sample-barcoded 5' primer and a J-beta primer mix. TCRdb called the 5' RACE reads again in MiXCR, with one record for every CDR3 protein. The profile covers approximately 600,000 distinct CDR3 sequences, with around three fifths appearing a single time and 30% to 40% taken by the ten largest. With 2 bases removed from V and 0 bases from J, the gap between germline ends came to 11 bases. This CDR3 contains 15 residues. Germline CDR1 is SQVTM and CDR2 is ANQGSEA. Healthy Caucasians from Russia aged about 6 to 95 served as donors. Each donor's blood draw was around 10 milliliters of peripheral blood.

This clonotype was obtained from a man in his sixties in good health. This chain joins TRBV29-1 and TRBJ2-1; unclear D gene. The sequenced sample was blood. CDR3 nucleotide sequence: TGCAGCGTTGAAATTTGGGATAGCTCCTACAATGAGCAGTTCTTC. It yields the protein CSVEIWDSSYNEQFF.